A single sample is the source of the 7 T cell receptor beta chains below, sequenced in a study of T-cell memory formation after mild COVID-19. TCRdb re-called the 5' RACE reads with MiXCR, one entry per CDR3 protein. The sample records a few hundred thousand distinct CDR3 sequences, about 23% being singletons. Sequenced material: PBMCs or a T cell subset sorted from them (not recorded which). All receptors come from an adult woman who had mild COVID-19 (a few samples of this study predate the infection). Cell type and time point are not known.

This rearrangement joins TRBV7-6 to TRBJ2-7, with 9 nucleotides matching TRBD1. CDR3 length: 16 residues. V lost 4 bases, J lost 2 bases, and 9 bases stayed unmatched. CDR1 and CDR2 from the germline V gene are SGHVS and FNYEAQ. CDR3 sequence reads: CASSSPGRQGAYEQYF. In DNA form, the CDR3 reads TGTGCCAGCAGCTCCCCCGGGAGACAGGGGGCCTACGAGCAGTACTTC.

CDR3 protein: CASSQSTYSVQYSNEQFF. The CDR3 region has the DNA TGTGCCAGCTCACAATCTACCTACAGCGTACAATACTCCAATGAGCAGTTCTTC. The chain joins TRBV18 to TRBJ2-1; the D is unclear. In germline, CDR1 is KGHSH, CDR2 LQKENI. Trimming pared 4 bases from V and 6 bases from J, leaving 25 bases between. CDR3 length equals 18 residues.

This chain joins TRBV11-3 and TRBJ2-5, with D perhaps given as TRBD1 or TRBD2 (5 bases each). The CDR3 spans 14 residues. Trimming removed 4 bases from V and 4 bases from J, with 13 bases in between. Germline-derived CDR1 and CDR2 are SGHNT and YENEEA. The CDR3 sequence: CASSYGVGGETQYF. The DNA of the CDR3 is TGTGCCAGCAGCTACGGGGTTGGGGGAGAGACCCAGTACTTC.

This sequence joins TRBV3-1 and TRBJ2-7, with D maybe TRBD2 (6 bases). The germline V gene has CDR1 LGHDT and CDR2 YNNKEL (reference sequence). This CDR3 region has 15 residues. V was pared by 4 bases and J by 4 bases, with 17 bases between. The CDR3 sequence is CASSPPVGSTYEQYF. Written as DNA, the CDR3 is TGTGCCAGCAGCCCCCCCGTCGGGAGTACGTACGAGCAGTACTTC.

This clonotype has at least ten counts. V gene TRBV7-9 combines with J gene TRBJ2-5, with a weak D call TRBD1 (5 bases). Trimming took off 1 base at V and 7 bases at J, with 13 bases between the two ends. This CDR3 has 14 amino acids. The germline V gene has CDR1 SEHNR and CDR2 FQNEAQ (reference sequence). Here the CDR3 reads CASSLVRGRGTQYF. CDR3 coding DNA: TGTGCCAGCAGCTTAGTGCGAGGAAGGGGGACCCAGTACTTC.

CDR3: CSATQGIRSSYEQYF. The CDR3 DNA is TGCAGTGCTACTCAGGGAATAAGGAGCTCCTACGAGCAGTACTTC. The rearrangement links TRBV20-1 to TRBJ2-7; TRBD1 might be the D (5 bases). V was pared by 4 bases and J by 0 bases, with 16 bases between. Germline values: CDR1 DFQATT, CDR2 SNEGSKA (reference sequence). The CDR3 is 15 residues long.

The chain has TRBV7-9 and TRBJ2-5, with D perhaps TRBD1 (6 bases). Between the trimmed V and J ends, which lost 3 bases and 5 bases, there was a span of 10 bases. Germline CDR1 SEHNR, CDR2 FQNEAQ (reference sequence). The CDR3 extends over 13 amino acids. CDR3: CASSFRGVETQYF. The CDR3 coding sequence is TGTGCCAGCAGCTTCAGGGGCGTTGAGACCCAGTACTTC.